This TCR beta chain emerged from a study of cytomegalovirus exposure and HLA in healthy donors. The CDR3 extends over 14 amino acids. Germline V gene sequence: CDR1 SGHAT, CDR2 FQDESV (reference sequence). J lost 5 bases, V lost 4 bases, and 8 bases had no gene match. The PCR had 60 Vbeta and 13 Jbeta primers. Here immunoSEQ multiplex PCR was the method, and the copy in TCRdb shows in-frame clones only, minus some. Of 150,000 to 200,000 clones listed, more than 70% are singletons. The study's findings and limits: Upon later analysis, HLA-associated TCR beta chains proved more clonally expanded than other, equally common chains. Most subjects had HLA-A and HLA-B alleles reportedly predicted accurately by TCR beta sequences.

Of note for this clone: What it binds is unknown.

Sequenced material: PBMCs. This rearrangement joins TRBV11-1 to TRBJ2-7, with 7 bases fitting TRBD2. The origin of this receptor is a man between 35 and 55 years old in good health and CMV-seropositive. CDR3 coding DNA: TGTGCCAGCAGCTCGTATGGGGCGGGGGACGAGCAGTACTTC. This sequence encodes CASSSYGAGDEQYF.